This entry features one TCR beta chain sequence. This sample was included in a study of blood T cell repertoires in COVID-19. In the study overall: PBMCs, B-cell-depleted T cells, or T cells were the source of the cDNA or gDNA that made up the material.

Source study methods: Counts of nucleated cells, estimated from reference gene primer amplification, were obtained. TCRdb keeps only in-frame clones here, not all; method: immunoSEQ multiplex PCR. V, J and clone size were drawn from that table, and D and trimming were deduced from the DNA. Of 50,000 to 60,000 clones in the sample, around 90% are singletons; the top ten hold roughly 3.9%. CDR1 LNHDA and CDR2 SQIVND come from the germline V gene (reference sequence). V dropped 5 bases and J dropped 1; count of bases not matched to a gene: 8. The CDR3 spans 16 residues. The chain is built from TRBV19 and TRBJ1-1; 9 bases line up with TRBD1. The TCR originated in a man aged 40-55 years with COVID-19, enrolled during active disease. The specimen sequenced was peripheral blood. As DNA, the CDR3 is TGTGCCAGTAGTCTCCGGGACAGGGCGACGAACACTGAAGCTTTCTTT. This gives the protein CASSLRDRATNTEAFF.